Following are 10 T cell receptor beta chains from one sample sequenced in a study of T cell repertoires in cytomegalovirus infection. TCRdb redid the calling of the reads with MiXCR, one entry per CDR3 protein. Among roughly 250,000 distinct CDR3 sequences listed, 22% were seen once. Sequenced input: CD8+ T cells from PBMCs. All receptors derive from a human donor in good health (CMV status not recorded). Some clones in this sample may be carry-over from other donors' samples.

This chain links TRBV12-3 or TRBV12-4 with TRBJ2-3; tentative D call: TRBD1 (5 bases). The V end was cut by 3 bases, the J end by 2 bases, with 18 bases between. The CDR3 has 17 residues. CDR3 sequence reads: CASSLDETARSTDTQYF. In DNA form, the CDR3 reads TGTGCCAGCAGTTTGGATGAGACAGCCCGATCCACAGATACGCAGTATTTT.

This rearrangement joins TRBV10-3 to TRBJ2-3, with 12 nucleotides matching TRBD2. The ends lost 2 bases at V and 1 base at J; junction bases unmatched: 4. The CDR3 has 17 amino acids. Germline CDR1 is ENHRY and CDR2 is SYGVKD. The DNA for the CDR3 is TGTGCCATCAGTGAGAACCTAGCGGGGGGGGGCACAGATACGCAGTATTTT. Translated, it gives CAISENLAGGGTDTQYF.

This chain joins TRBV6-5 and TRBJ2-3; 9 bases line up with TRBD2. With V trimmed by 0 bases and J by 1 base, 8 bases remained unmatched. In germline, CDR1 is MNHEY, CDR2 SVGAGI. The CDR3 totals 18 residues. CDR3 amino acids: CASSYSGPERGGTDTQYF. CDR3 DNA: TGTGCCAGCAGTTACTCGGGCCCGGAGCGGGGGGGCACAGATACGCAGTATTTT.

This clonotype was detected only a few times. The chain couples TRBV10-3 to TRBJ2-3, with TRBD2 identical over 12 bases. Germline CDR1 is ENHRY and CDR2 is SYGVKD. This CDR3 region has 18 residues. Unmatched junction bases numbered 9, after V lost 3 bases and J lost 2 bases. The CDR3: CAISDLTSGGSFTDTQYF. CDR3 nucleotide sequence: TGTGCCATCAGTGACCTGACTAGCGGGGGATCGTTCACAGATACGCAGTATTTT.

The CDR3 loop is CASSYTGTDGYTF. In DNA, the CDR3 is TGTGCCAGCAGCTATACCGGGACGGATGGCTACACCTTC. This rearrangement joins TRBV7-9 to TRBJ1-2; TRBD1 might be the D (5 bases). Germline CDR1 and CDR2: SEHNR and FQNEAQ (reference sequence). This CDR3 has 13 amino acids. The V end was cut by 4 bases, the J end by 6 bases, with 12 bases between.

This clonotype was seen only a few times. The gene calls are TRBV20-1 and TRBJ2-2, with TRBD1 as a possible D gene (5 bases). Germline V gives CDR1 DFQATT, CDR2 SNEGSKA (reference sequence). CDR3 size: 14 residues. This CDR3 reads CSTPGQGGTGELFF. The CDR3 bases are TGCAGCACCCCCGGGCAGGGTGGCACCGGGGAGCTGTTTTTT.

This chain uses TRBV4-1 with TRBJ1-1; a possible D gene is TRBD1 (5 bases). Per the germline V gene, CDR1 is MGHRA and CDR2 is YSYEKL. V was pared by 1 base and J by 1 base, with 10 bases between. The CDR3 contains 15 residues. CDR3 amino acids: CASSQGQLENTEAFF. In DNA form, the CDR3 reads TGCGCCAGCAGCCAAGGACAGCTAGAGAACACTGAAGCTTTCTTT.

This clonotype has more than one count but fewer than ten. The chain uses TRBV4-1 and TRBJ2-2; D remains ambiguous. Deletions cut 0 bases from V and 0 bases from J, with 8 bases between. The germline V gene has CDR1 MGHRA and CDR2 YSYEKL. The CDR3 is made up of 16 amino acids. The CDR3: CASSQETQANTGELFF. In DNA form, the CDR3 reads TGCGCCAGCAGCCAAGAAACCCAGGCGAACACCGGGGAGCTGTTTTTT.

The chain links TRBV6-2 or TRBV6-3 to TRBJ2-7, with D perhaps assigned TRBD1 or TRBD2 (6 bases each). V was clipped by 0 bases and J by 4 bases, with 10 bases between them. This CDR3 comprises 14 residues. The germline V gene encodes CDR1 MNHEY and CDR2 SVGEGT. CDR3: CASSYSQGGYEQYF. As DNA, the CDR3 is TGTGCCAGCAGTTACTCACAGGGAGGTTACGAGCAGTACTTC.

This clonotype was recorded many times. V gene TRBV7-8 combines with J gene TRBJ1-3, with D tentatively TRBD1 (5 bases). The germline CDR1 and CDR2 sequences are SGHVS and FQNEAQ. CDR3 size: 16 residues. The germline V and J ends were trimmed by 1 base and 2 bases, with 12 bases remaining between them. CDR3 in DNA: TGTGCCAGCAGCTTAGGAATAGGGGTAACTGGAAACACCATATATTTT. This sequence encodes CASSLGIGVTGNTIYF.